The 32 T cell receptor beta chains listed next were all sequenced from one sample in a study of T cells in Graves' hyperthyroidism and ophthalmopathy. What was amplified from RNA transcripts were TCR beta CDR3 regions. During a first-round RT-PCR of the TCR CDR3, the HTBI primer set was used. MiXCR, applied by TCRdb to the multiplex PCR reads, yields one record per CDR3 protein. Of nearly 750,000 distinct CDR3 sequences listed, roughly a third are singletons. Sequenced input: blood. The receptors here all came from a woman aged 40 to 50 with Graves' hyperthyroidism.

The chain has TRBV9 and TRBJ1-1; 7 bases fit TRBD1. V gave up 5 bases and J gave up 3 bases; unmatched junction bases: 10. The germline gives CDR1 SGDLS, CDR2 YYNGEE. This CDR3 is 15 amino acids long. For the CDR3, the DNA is TGTGCCAGCAGTCTACCCGACAGGGTAGACACTGAAGCTTTCTTT. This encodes CASSLPDRVDTEAFF.

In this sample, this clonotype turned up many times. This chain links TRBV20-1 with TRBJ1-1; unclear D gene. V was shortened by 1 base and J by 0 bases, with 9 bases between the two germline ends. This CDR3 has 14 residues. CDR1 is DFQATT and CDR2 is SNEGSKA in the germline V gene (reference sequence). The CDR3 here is CSARGWPMNTEAFF. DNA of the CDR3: TGCAGTGCTAGAGGATGGCCGATGAACACTGAAGCTTTCTTT.

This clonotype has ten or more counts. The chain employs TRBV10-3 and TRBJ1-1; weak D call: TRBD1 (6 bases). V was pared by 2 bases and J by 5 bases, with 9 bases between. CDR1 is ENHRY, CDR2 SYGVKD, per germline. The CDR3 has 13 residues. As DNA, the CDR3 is TGTGCCATCAGTGAGCCCCAGGGGACTGAAGCTTTCTTT. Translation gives CAISEPQGTEAFF.

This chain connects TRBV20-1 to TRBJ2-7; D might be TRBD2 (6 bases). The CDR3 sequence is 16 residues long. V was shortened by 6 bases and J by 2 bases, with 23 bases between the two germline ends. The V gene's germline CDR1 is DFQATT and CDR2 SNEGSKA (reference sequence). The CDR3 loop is CSADSALRDSAYEQYF. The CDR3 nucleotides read TGCAGTGCGGATTCCGCTCTCCGGGACTCGGCCTACGAGCAGTACTTC.

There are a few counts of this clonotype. This CDR3 is CASSLTGVHSPLHF. The DNA for the CDR3 is TGTGCCAGCAGCCTTACAGGGGTACACTCACCCCTCCACTTT. The chain has TRBV5-6 and TRBJ1-6; 7 positions match TRBD1. Germline-derived CDR1 and CDR2 are SGHDT and YYEEEE. Germline trimming cut 4 bases from V and 10 bases from J; bases unmatched to any gene: 8. This CDR3 comprises 14 residues.

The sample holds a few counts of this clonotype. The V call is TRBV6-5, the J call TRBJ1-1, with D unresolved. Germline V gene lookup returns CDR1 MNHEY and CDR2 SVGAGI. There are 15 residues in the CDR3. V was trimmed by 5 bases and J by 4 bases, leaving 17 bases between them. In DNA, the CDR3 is TGTGCCAGCAGTCATGCTGCGGGGTGGAGCACTGAAGCTTTCTTT. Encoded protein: CASSHAAGWSTEAFF.

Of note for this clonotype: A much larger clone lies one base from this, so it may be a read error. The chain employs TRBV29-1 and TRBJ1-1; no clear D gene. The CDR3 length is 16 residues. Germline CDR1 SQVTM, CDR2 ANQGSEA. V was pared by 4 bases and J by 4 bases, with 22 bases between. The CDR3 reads CSVGGLYSVMSTEAFF. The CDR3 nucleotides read TGCAGCGTTGGAGGCTTGTACTCGGTTATGTCCACTGAAGCTTTCTTT. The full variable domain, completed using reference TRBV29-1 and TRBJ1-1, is SAVISQKPSRDICQRGTSLTIQCQVDSQVTMMFWYRQQPGQSLTLIATANQGSEATYESGFVIDKFPISRPNLTFSTLTVSNMSPEDSSIYLCSVGGLYSVMSTEAFFGQGTRLTVV.

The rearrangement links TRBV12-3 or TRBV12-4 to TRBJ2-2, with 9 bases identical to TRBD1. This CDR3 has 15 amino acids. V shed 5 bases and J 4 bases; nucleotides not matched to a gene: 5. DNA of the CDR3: TGTGCCAGCAGTCCCCGGGACAGGGTCACCGGGGAGCTGTTTTTT. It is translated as CASSPRDRVTGELFF.

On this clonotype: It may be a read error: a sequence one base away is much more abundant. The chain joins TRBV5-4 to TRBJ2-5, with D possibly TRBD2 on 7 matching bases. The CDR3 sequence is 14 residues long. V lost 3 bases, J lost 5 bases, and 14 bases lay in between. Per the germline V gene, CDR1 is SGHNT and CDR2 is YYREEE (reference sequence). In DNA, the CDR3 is TGTGCCAGCAGCTGGGGGGGGGGCAGCGAGACCCAGTACTTC. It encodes CASSWGGGSETQYF.

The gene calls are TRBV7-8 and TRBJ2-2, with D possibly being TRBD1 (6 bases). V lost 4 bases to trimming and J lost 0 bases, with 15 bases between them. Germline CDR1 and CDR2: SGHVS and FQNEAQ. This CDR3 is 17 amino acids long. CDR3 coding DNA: TGTGCCAGCAGCTCTACCACTAGGGGGTCGAACACCGGGGAGCTGTTTTTT. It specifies CASSSTTRGSNTGELFF. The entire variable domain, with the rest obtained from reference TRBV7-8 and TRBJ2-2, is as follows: GAGVSQSPRYKVAKRGQDVALRCDPISGHVSLFWYQQALGQGPEFLTYFQNEAQLDKSGLPSDRFFAERPEGSVSTLKIQRTQQEDSAVYLCASSSTTRGSNTGELFFGEGSRLTVL.

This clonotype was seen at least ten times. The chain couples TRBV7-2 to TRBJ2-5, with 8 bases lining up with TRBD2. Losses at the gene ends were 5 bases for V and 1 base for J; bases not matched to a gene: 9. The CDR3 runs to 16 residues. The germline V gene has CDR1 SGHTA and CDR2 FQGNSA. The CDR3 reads CASSQRGSGIQETQYF. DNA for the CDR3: TGTGCCAGCAGCCAAAGGGGTAGCGGGATCCAAGAGACCCAGTACTTC.

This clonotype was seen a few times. For the CDR3, the DNA is TGTGCCAGCAGTTATTCTCAGCGAACCTACGAGCAGTACTTC. Its protein is CASSYSQRTYEQYF. The chain combines TRBV6-5 with TRBJ2-7; D is undetermined. This CDR3 comprises 14 residues. Trimming removed 3 bases from V and 2 bases from J, with 11 bases in between. Germline values: CDR1 MNHEY, CDR2 SVGAGI.

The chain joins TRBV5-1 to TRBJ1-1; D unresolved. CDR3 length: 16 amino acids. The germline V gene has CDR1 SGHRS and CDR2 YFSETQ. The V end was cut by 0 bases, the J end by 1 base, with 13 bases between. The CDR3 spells CASSLEFGRTNTEAFF. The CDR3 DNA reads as TGCGCCAGCAGCTTGGAGTTTGGCAGGACGAACACTGAAGCTTTCTTT.

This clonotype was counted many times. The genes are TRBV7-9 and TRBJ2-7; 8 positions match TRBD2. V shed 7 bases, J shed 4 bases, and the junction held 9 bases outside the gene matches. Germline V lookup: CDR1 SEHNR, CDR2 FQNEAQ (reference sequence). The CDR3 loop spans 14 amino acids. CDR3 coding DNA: TGTGCCAGCACCGTAGCGGGATTGGATTACGAGCAGTACTTC. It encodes CASTVAGLDYEQYF.

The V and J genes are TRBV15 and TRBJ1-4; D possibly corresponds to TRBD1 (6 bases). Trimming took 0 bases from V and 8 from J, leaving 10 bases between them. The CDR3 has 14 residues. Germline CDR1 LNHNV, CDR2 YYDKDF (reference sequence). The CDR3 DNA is TGTGCCACCAGCAGAGAGGGGGCCCCAGAAAAACTGTTTTTT. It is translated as CATSREGAPEKLFF. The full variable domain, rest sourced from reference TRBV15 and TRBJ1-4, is DAMVIQNPRYQVTQFGKPVTLSCSQTLNHNVMYWYQQKSSQAPKLLFHYYDKDFNNEADTPDNFQSRRPNTSFCFLDIRSPGLGDTAMYLCATSREGAPEKLFFGSGTQLSVL.

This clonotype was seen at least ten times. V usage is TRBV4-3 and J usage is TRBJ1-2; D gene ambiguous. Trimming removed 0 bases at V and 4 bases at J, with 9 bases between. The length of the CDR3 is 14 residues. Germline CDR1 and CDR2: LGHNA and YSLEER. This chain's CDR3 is CASSQDGYFYGYTF. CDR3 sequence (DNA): TGCGCCAGCAGCCAAGATGGTTATTTCTATGGCTACACCTTC.

The CDR3 sequence: CASSSRAGSPLHF. CDR3 sequence (DNA): TGTGCCAGCAGCTCTAGGGCGGGATCACCCCTCCACTTT. The gene calls are TRBV7-2 and TRBJ1-6; the D is unclear. This CDR3 is built from 13 residues. Germline V CDR1 and CDR2: SGHTA, FQGNSA. The V end lost 4 bases, the J end lost 10 bases, and 11 bases lay between the germline ends.

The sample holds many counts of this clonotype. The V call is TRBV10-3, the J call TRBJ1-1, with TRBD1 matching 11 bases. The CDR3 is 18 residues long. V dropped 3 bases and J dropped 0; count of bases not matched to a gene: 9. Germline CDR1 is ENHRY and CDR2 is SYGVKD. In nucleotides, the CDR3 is TGTGCCATCAGTGACGTACACTGGACAGGGGGCATGAACACTGAAGCTTTCTTT. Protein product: CAISDVHWTGGMNTEAFF.

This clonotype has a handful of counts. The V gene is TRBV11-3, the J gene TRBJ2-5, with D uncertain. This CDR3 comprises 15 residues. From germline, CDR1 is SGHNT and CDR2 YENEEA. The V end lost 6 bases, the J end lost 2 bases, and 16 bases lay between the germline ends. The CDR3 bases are TGTGCCAGCAGTCCGTCGGGTGCAGGTCAAGAGACCCAGTACTTC. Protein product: CASSPSGAGQETQYF.

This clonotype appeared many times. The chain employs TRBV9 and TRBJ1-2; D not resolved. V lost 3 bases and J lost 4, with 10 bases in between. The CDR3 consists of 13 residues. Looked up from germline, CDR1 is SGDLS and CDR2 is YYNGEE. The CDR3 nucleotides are TGTGCCAGCAGCGGATCTCTGGGCTATGGCTACACCTTC. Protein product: CASSGSLGYGYTF.

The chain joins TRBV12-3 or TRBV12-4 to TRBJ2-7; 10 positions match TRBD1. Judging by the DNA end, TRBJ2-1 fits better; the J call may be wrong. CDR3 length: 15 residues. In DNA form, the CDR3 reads TGTGCCAGCAGTTTGCCGGGACAGGGGAGAAATGAGCAGTTCTTC. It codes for CASSLPGQGRNEQFF.

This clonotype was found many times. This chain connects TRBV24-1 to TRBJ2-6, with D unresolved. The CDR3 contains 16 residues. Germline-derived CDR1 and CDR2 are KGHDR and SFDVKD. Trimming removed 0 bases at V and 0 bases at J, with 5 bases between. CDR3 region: CATSDLRTSGANVLTF. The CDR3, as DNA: TGTGCCACCAGTGATTTGCGGACCTCTGGGGCCAACGTCCTGACTTTC.

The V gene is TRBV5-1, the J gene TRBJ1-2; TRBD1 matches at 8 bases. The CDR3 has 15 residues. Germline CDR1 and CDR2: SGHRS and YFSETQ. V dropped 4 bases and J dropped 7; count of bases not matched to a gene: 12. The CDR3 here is CASSAGQGSGRGYTF. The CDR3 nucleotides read TGCGCCAGCAGCGCTGGACAGGGATCCGGTCGTGGCTACACCTTC.

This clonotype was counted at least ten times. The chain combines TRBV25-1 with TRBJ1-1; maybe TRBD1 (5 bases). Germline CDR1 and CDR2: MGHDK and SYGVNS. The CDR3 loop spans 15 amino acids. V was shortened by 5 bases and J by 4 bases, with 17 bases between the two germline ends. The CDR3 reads CASSKRSSGLTEAFF. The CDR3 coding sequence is TGTGCCAGCAGTAAACGATCGTCAGGGCTCACTGAAGCTTTCTTT.

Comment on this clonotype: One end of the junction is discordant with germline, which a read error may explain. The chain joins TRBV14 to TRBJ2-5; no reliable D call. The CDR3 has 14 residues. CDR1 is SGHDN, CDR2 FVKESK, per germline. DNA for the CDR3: TGTGCCAGCAGCCAAAGACTTCTCCAAAAGACCCAGTACTTC. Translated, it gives CASSQRLLQKTQYF.

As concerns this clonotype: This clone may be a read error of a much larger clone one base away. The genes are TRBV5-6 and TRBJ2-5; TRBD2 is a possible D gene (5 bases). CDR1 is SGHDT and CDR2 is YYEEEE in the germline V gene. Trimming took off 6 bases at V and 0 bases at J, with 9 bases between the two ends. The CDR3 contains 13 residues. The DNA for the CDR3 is TGTGCCAGCAAACAGCGGTACCAAGAGACCCAGTACTTC. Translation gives CASKQRYQETQYF.

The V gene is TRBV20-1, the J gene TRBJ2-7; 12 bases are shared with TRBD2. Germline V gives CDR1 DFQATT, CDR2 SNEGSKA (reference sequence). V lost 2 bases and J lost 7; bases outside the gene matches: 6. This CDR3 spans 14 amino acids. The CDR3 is CSARRLAGAEEQYF. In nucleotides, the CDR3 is TGCAGTGCTAGACGACTAGCGGGAGCCGAAGAGCAGTACTTC.

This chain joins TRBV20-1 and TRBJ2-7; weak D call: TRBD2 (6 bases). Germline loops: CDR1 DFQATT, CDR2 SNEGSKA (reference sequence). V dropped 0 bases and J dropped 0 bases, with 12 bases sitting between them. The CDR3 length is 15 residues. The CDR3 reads CSARDVRENSYEQYF. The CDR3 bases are TGCAGTGCTAGAGACGTACGGGAGAACTCCTACGAGCAGTACTTC.

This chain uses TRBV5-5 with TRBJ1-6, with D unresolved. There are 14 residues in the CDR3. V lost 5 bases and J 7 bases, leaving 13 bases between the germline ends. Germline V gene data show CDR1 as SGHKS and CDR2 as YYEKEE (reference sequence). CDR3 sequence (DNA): TGTGCCAGCAGTTTATATTCAGTCAATTCACCCCTCCACTTT. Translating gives CASSLYSVNSPLHF.

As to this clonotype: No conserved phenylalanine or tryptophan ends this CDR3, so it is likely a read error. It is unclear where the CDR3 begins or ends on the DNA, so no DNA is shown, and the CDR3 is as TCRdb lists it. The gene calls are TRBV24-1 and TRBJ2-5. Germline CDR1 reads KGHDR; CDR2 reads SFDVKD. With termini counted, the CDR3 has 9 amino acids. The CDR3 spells CATSDTVDV.

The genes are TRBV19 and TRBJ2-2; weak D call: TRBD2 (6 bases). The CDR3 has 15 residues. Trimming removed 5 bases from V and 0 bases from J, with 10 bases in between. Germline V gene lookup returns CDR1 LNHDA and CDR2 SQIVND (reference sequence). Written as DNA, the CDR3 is TGTGCCAGTAGTTCGGGAGTAACGAACACCGGGGAGCTGTTTTTT. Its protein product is CASSSGVTNTGELFF.

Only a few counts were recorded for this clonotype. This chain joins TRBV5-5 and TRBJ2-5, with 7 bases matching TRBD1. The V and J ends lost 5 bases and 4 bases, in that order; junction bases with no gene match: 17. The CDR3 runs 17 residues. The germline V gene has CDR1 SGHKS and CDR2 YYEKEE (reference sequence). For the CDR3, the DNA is TGTGCCAGCAGTAAGCGACGCAGGGACAGAGGACGAGAGACCCAGTACTTC. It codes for CASSKRRRDRGRETQYF.